This T cell receptor beta chain was sequenced during a study of T-cell reconstitution after alpha-beta-depleted transplantation in children. As it was prepared, the TCRbeta library received unique molecular identifiers. TCRdb called the PCR reads again in MiXCR, with one record for every CDR3 protein. The sample has 95,000 to 150,000 distinct CDR3 sequences; more than 20% are singletons. This clonotype was counted between two and nine times. The TCR originated in a male patient under 10 years old who had a stem cell transplant for chronic granulomatous disease, so the T cells may come from the graft donor. This specimen consisted of PBMCs, mostly from graft donor cells, obtained 180 days after TCRalphabeta/CD19-depleted stem cell transplant.

CDR3 coding DNA: TGCAGTGCTACAAGCGGGGGGGCCTACGAGCAGTACTTC. Its translation: CSATSGGAYEQYF. The chain is built from TRBV20-1 and TRBJ2-7; 10 nucleotides line up with TRBD2. The CDR3 loop spans 13 amino acids. The V gene end was trimmed by 4 bases and the J gene end by 2 bases; junction bases not matched to a gene: 2. Germline V gene data show CDR1 as DFQATT and CDR2 as SNEGSKA (reference sequence).